These 27 T cell receptor beta chains came from one sample sequenced in a study of T cell responses to AZD1222 COVID-19 vaccine. Sequenced by immunoSEQ multiplex PCR; TCRdb stores in-frame clones only, minus some. Of about 140,000 clones in the sample, about nine tenths were seen once. The sample was peripheral blood, taken on day 0 of AZD1222 vaccination. The receptors originated from an adult in good health.

The chain employs TRBV13 and TRBJ1-2; D remains unclear. The CDR3 consists of 14 residues. Trimming removed 0 bases from V and 0 bases from J, with 5 bases in between. Germline CDR1 PRHDT, CDR2 FYEKMQ (reference sequence). The CDR3 nucleotides read TGTGCCAGCAGCTTAGGGGCTACTAACTATGGCTACACCTTC. Translation gives CASSLGATNYGYTF.

CDR3 amino acids: CATSDEDRGYTF. The CDR3 DNA sequence: TGTGCCACCAGTGATGAGGACCGTGGCTACACCTTC. The genes are TRBV24-1 and TRBJ1-2; no firm D call. This CDR3 has 12 residues. Germline values: CDR1 KGHDR, CDR2 SFDVKD. The ends were cut back, 3 bases at V and 7 bases at J, with 8 bases in the middle.

The chain joins TRBV5-6 to TRBJ2-5; D gene ambiguous. V shed 0 bases and J shed 5 bases, with 5 bases lying between them. Looked up from germline, CDR1 is SGHDT and CDR2 is YYEEEE. CDR3 size: 12 residues. CDR3 nucleotides: TGTGCCAGCAGCTTGGGTGTGGAGACCCAGTACTTC. Protein sequence: CASSLGVETQYF. Full variable domain (outside the CDR3, taken from reference TRBV5-6 and TRBJ2-5): DAGVTQSPTHLIKTRGQQVTLRCSPKSGHDTVSWYQQALGQGPQFIFQYYEEEERQRGNFPDRFSGHQFPNYSSELNVNALLLGDSALYLCASSLGVETQYFGPGTRLLVL.

This chain connects TRBV23-1 to TRBJ1-2; 7 positions match TRBD1. TRBV23-1 is an ORF, and what it does is uncertain. The CDR3 consists of 15 residues. V lost 6 bases, J lost 4 bases, and 11 bases stayed unmatched. The DNA for the CDR3 is TGCGCCAGCAGCCGTGGGGACAGAACCACCTATGGCTACACCTTC. This encodes CASSRGDRTTYGYTF.

This clone was counted a single time. The chain has TRBV30 and TRBJ2-5; 8 bases map to TRBD2. CDR3 length: 17 amino acids. The V and J ends lost 3 bases and 6 bases, in that order; junction bases with no gene match: 18. Germline CDR1 and CDR2: GTSNPN and SVGIG (reference sequence). The CDR3 is CAWRRSGSRALGKTQYF. The CDR3 DNA sequence: TGTGCCTGGAGAAGGAGCGGGAGTCGGGCCCTTGGGAAGACCCAGTACTTC. The full variable domain, completed using reference TRBV30 and TRBJ2-5, is SQTIHQWPATLVQPVGSPLSLECTVEGTSNPNLYWYRQAAGRGLQLLFYSVGIGQISSEVPQNLSASRPQDRQFILSSKKLLLSDSGFYLCAWRRSGSRALGKTQYFGPGTRLLVL.

This clone has a single count. The gene calls are TRBV5-1 and TRBJ2-1, with 9 bases fitting TRBD1. J lost 10 bases, V lost 3 bases, and 11 bases had no gene match. This CDR3 has 15 amino acids. CDR1 is SGHRS, CDR2 YFSETQ, per germline. Written as DNA, the CDR3 is TGCGCCAGCAGCTCCACCGGGACAGGGCAGGAAGAGCAGTTCTTC. It encodes CASSSTGTGQEEQFF. The complete variable domain, with remaining parts taken from reference TRBV5-1 and TRBJ2-1, reads KAGVTQTPRYLIKTRGQQVTLSCSPISGHRSVSWYQQTPGQGLQFLFEYFSETQRNKGNFPGRFSGRQFSNSRSEMNVSTLELGDSALYLCASSSTGTGQEEQFFGPGTRLTVL.

This clone was observed a single time. This sequence joins TRBV7-2 and TRBJ2-7, with 11 bases that match TRBD2. The trim removed 5 bases at V and 4 bases at J, leaving 4 bases unmatched. The CDR3 extends over 14 amino acids. Germline lookup yields CDR1 SGHTA and CDR2 FQGNSA. The CDR3 is CASSRTSGPYEQYF. The CDR3, as DNA: TGTGCCAGCAGCCGGACTAGCGGGCCTTACGAGCAGTACTTC.

This sequence joins TRBV18 and TRBJ1-6; D not certain. V was clipped by 3 bases and J by 5 bases, with 11 bases between them. The germline V gene has CDR1 KGHSH and CDR2 LQKENI. The CDR3 is 15 residues long. DNA of the CDR3: TGTGCCAGCTCACCCGGGGAGAGGGATAATTCACCCCTCCACTTT. Translation gives CASSPGERDNSPLHF.

The chain employs TRBV2 and TRBJ2-5, with D unresolved. Germline lookup yields CDR1 SNHLY and CDR2 FYNNEI. V was pared by 7 bases and J by 1 base, with 7 bases between. The CDR3 covers 12 residues. CDR3 protein: CASKGGQETQYF. The CDR3 DNA sequence: TGTGCCAGCAAGGGCGGCCAAGAGACCCAGTACTTC.

This clone has just a few counts. The chain has TRBV18 and TRBJ2-1, with a tentative D call TRBD2 (5 bases). The CDR3 has 13 amino acids. Looked up from germline, CDR1 is KGHSH and CDR2 is LQKENI. Trimming removed 2 bases at V and 5 bases at J, with 7 bases between. CDR3: CASSPTSDNEQFF. The CDR3 DNA is TGTGCCAGCTCACCAACTAGTGACAATGAGCAGTTCTTC.

The table lists this clone with a count of one. J is TRBJ1-2 and V is TRBV19; D gene ambiguous. Germline loops: CDR1 LNHDA, CDR2 SQIVND (reference sequence). The CDR3 is 13 amino acids. Trimming stripped 3 bases from V and 3 bases from J, with 8 bases between. CDR3 sequence: CASSIAGDYGYTF. CDR3 bases: TGTGCCAGTAGTATCGCGGGCGACTATGGCTACACCTTC.

This chain links TRBV5-1 with TRBJ2-2; 7 bases are a match to TRBD1. V was pared by 2 bases and J by 2 bases, with 3 bases of the junction left unmatched. Germline assignment: CDR1 SGHRS and CDR2 YFSETQ. The CDR3 sequence is 15 residues long. The CDR3 spells CASSFGTANTGELFF. Written as DNA, the CDR3 is TGCGCCAGCAGCTTCGGGACAGCCAACACCGGGGAGCTGTTTTTT.

The chain carries TRBV5-4 and TRBJ1-2; possibly TRBD1 for D (6 bases). The germline gives CDR1 SGHNT, CDR2 YYREEE (reference sequence). Trimming removed 6 bases from V and 5 bases from J, with 17 bases in between. This CDR3 comprises 14 residues. The DNA for the CDR3 is TGTGCCAGCAACCGGGACAACGGGGGGTATGGCTACACCTTC. Translated: CASNRDNGGYGYTF.

The gene calls are TRBV5-1 and TRBJ2-3; possible D gene TRBD1, 6 bases. This CDR3 contains 14 residues. Looked up from germline, CDR1 is SGHRS and CDR2 is YFSETQ. V lost 0 bases to trimming and J lost 5 bases, with 10 bases between them. The CDR3 loop reads CASSLEGGEDTQYF. CDR3 nucleotide sequence: TGCGCCAGCAGCTTGGAAGGGGGTGAAGATACGCAGTATTTT.

The chain links TRBV3-1 (or the pseudogene TRBV3-2) to TRBJ2-7; unclear D gene. The V and J ends lost 0 bases and 6 bases respectively, with 15 bases between them. CDR1 is LGHDT, CDR2 YNNKEL, per germline (reference sequence). CDR3 length equals 15 residues. CDR3 nucleotide sequence: TGTGCCAGCAGCCAAGATCCTTTAGGAATTCGCGAGCAGTACTTC. It encodes CASSQDPLGIREQYF.

V gene TRBV4-1 combines with J gene TRBJ1-1, with 8 bases lining up with TRBD1. This CDR3 comprises 15 residues. The germline gives CDR1 MGHRA, CDR2 YSYEKL. Trimming at V came to 5 bases and at J to 0 bases, leaving 5 bases not matched to a gene. The CDR3 nucleotides are TGCGCCAGCAGCGCAGGACAGGGCGTGAACACTGAAGCTTTCTTT. Translated: CASSAGQGVNTEAFF.

This clone was seen once. The genes are TRBV27 and TRBJ1-6, with D unresolved. The V end was cut by 3 bases, the J end by 7 bases, with 7 bases between. The length of the CDR3 is 13 residues. Germline-derived CDR1 and CDR2 are MNHEY and SMNVEV (reference sequence). The CDR3 sequence: CASSFIVNSPLHF. CDR3 sequence (DNA): TGTGCCAGCAGTTTTATAGTGAATTCACCCCTCCACTTT.

This clone was seen just once. CDR3 DNA: TGTGCAAGTCGCTTAGGCGACAGGGGCGACTATGGCTACACCTTC. Residues: CASRLGDRGDYGYTF. The chain combines TRBV12-2 with TRBJ1-2; the table's TRBD1 call for D was not verified on the DNA. TRBV12-2 is a recognized pseudogene. The CDR3 runs 15 residues.

The rearrangement joins TRBV3-1 (or the pseudogene TRBV3-2) to TRBJ2-1, with D unresolved. Germline CDR1 LGHDT, CDR2 YNNKEL (reference sequence). V shed 0 bases and J shed 2 bases, with 11 bases lying between them. The CDR3 length is 16 residues. The CDR3 nucleotides are TGTGCCAGCAGCCAAGAGATCGATACAACCTACAATGAGCAGTTCTTC. This codes for CASSQEIDTTYNEQFF.

The chain has TRBV7-2 and TRBJ2-7, with D maybe TRBD2 (5 bases). This CDR3 has 13 residues. Trimming removed 5 bases at V and 3 bases at J, with 11 bases between. Germline V lookup: CDR1 SGHTA, CDR2 FQGNSA. This CDR3 is CASSQRRHYEQYF. The CDR3 DNA follows: TGTGCCAGCAGCCAAAGGAGGCACTACGAGCAGTACTTC. Variable domain in full (rest from reference TRBV7-2 and TRBJ2-7): GAGVSQSPSNKVTEKGKDVELRCDPISGHTALYWYRQSLGQGLEFLIYFQGNSAPDKSGLPSDRFSAERTGGSVSTLTIQRTQQEDSAVYLCASSQRRHYEQYFGPGTRLTVT.

V and J are TRBV18 and TRBJ1-4, with TRBD1 matching 9 bases. The CDR3 has 16 residues. Germline CDR1 reads KGHSH; CDR2 reads LQKENI. With V trimmed by 0 bases and J by 7 bases, 6 bases remained unmatched. CDR3 DNA: TGTGCCAGCTCACCACCCGGGACAGGGATTGGTGAAAAACTGTTTTTT. This gives the protein CASSPPGTGIGEKLFF.

This clone was recorded only once. The genes are TRBV3-1 (or the pseudogene TRBV3-2) and TRBJ2-5; TRBD2 matches 12 bases. The trim removed 4 bases at V and 7 bases at J, leaving 7 bases unmatched. From germline, CDR1 is LGHDT and CDR2 YNNKEL (reference sequence). This CDR3 spans 15 amino acids. The CDR3 here is CASSRLTSGSGTQYF. The DNA of the CDR3 is TGTGCCAGCAGCCGCCTGACTAGCGGGAGTGGGACCCAGTACTTC.

The J gene is TRBJ1-3, the V gene TRBV4-1; D gene unclear. The V gene's germline CDR1 is MGHRA and CDR2 YSYEKL. V lost 5 bases to trimming and J lost 0 bases, with 14 bases between them. The CDR3 length is 16 residues. The CDR3 coding sequence is TGCGCCAGCAGCTCCCCAGAGAGGCACTCTGGAAACACCATATATTTT. It encodes CASSSPERHSGNTIYF.

The CDR3 is CASRGLYSNQPQHF. CDR3 in DNA: TGTGCCAGTAGGGGACTTTATAGCAATCAGCCCCAGCATTTT. The V and J genes are TRBV19 and TRBJ1-5; TRBD1 is a possible D gene (5 bases). Germline V CDR1 and CDR2: LNHDA, SQIVND (reference sequence). The CDR3 loop spans 14 amino acids. Trimming pared 6 bases from V and 0 bases from J, leaving 9 bases between.

The V gene is TRBV5-1, the J gene TRBJ2-7, with 10 bases identical to TRBD1. The J segment lost 1 base and the V segment lost 4 bases, leaving 5 bases of the junction unmatched. CDR3 length equals 15 residues. CDR1 and CDR2 (germline): SGHRS, YFSETQ. CDR3 nucleotides: TGCGCCAGCAGCGGGACAGGGGAAGGATCCTACGAGCAGTACTTC. This translates into CASSGTGEGSYEQYF.

The chain carries TRBV24-1 and TRBJ2-3; 8 nucleotides align to TRBD2. V trimming: 3 bases; J trimming: 6 bases; junction bases outside the gene matches: 7. Germline assignment: CDR1 KGHDR and CDR2 SFDVKD. The CDR3 contains 15 residues. CDR3 nucleotide sequence: TGTGCCACCAGTGATCCGCGGGGGGCCGGGGATACGCAGTATTTT. This sequence encodes CATSDPRGAGDTQYF.

The chain joins TRBV5-4 to TRBJ1-2; D remains unclear. Deletions cut 0 bases from V and 5 bases from J, with 11 bases between. The CDR3 runs 14 residues. The germline V gene encodes CDR1 SGHNT and CDR2 YYREEE (reference sequence). CDR3 residues: CASSLGQVDYGYTF. CDR3 sequence (DNA): TGTGCCAGCAGCTTGGGGCAGGTGGATTATGGCTACACCTTC.